The present TCR beta chain was sequenced within a study of OX40 agonist ivuxolimab in advanced cancers. The study, taken as a whole, reports: Doses of 0.1 to 3.0 mg/kg were accompanied by clonal expansion of CD4+ and CD8+ blood T cells by week 6. Certain nonresponders additionally had low normalized T-cell clonal expansion.

Systemic immunosuppression or autoimmune disease history was grounds to exclude patients. Produced via immunoSEQ multiplex PCR; TCRdb's table is partial and in-frame only. The sample shows about 45,000 clones, almost 90% of them seen only once. V was cut by 5 bases and J by 5 bases, with 8 bases left in between. Germline V gene sequence: CDR1 MRHNA, CDR2 SNTAGT. The CDR3 contains 12 residues. Regarding this clone: Its antigen is undetermined.

The input for sequencing was CD4+ or CD8+ T cells sorted from blood, taken in a trial of the OX40 agonist ivuxolimab. The J gene is TRBJ2-3, the V gene TRBV6-4; TRBD2 might be the D (5 bases). The clonotype originates from an adult with an advanced solid tumor such as melanoma, head and neck, liver or kidney cancer. In DNA, the CDR3 is TGTGCCAGCAGTCTTGAGGGAGATACGCAGTATTTT. As protein: CASSLEGDTQYF.